This T cell receptor (beta chain) was found in a study of T cell responses to AZD1222 COVID-19 vaccine. Trimming shortened V by 3 bases and J by 3 bases, and 14 bases separated the two germline ends. This CDR3 is built from 14 residues. Germline CDR1 reads GTSNPN; CDR2 reads SVGIG (reference sequence). Using immunoSEQ multiplex PCR, the repertoire was profiled, and TCRdb retains in-frame clones only, with some absent. This table holds more than 85,000 clones, approximately 88% found once. The sample in question was peripheral blood, obtained on day 0 of AZD1222 vaccination. The genes are TRBV30 and TRBJ1-2; D remains unclear. The receptor comes from an adult in good health. The CDR3 sequence is CAWSRPPRDYGYTF. The CDR3 DNA reads as TGTGCCTGGAGCCGTCCCCCCCGTGACTATGGCTACACCTTC.